These T cell receptor beta chains were read from a single sample in a study of T cells expressing NK-cell markers. No DNA is given; TCRdb re-called the 5' RACE reads and lists each CDR3 protein once. Reported are roughly 380,000 distinct CDR3 sequences; the ten largest clones contain 4% to 6.5%. The specimen sequenced was blood T cells: a sorted CD56 or NKG2C T cell subset, CD4+ or CD8+ T cells, or bulk PBMC T cells (not recorded which). These receptors all stem from a man aged 18-70 years in good health. Both conserved end residues are part of each CDR3.

V	J	CDR3
TRBV15	TRBJ1-3	CATSRKTGSGNTIYF
TRBV20-1	TRBJ1-4	CSARQGVEKLFF
TRBV11-2	TRBJ2-7	CASSQTNRVREYF
TRBV4-2	TRBJ2-7	CASSPSGPVTYEQYF
TRBV20-1	TRBJ1-4	CSAIPGQGSEKLFF
TRBV6-5	TRBJ2-5	CASSYYGTQYF
TRBV4-2	TRBJ2-1	CASSRRRLAGGLGNEQFF
TRBV4-1	TRBJ2-1	CASSQAKWGQTYNEQFF
TRBV12-1	TRBJ2-2	CASSFQRLGSGTGELFF
TRBV11-1	TRBJ1-1	CASSLAATVRAEAFF
TRBV12-3/TRBV12-4	TRBJ1-3	CASRTNPGQKITSGNTIYF
TRBV12-2	TRBJ2-2	CASRLGIERGGLGTGELFF
TRBV19	TRBJ1-5	CASSIGGASNQPQHF
TRBV11-2	TRBJ2-5	CASSLNPIGGPETQYF
TRBV5-1	TRBJ2-3	CASSHVVSGGNTDTQYF
TRBV28	TRBJ2-3	CASSSPSGGKDTQYF
TRBV9	TRBJ1-6	CASSYRAQDSPLHF
TRBV3-1	TRBJ2-7	CASSLWDRVSYEQYF
TRBV18	TRBJ2-3	CASSSQGGTDTQYF
TRBV12-3/TRBV12-4	TRBJ1-6	CASSIRRQYNSPLHF
TRBV19	TRBJ2-1	CASSLLWDKQFF
TRBV6-4	TRBJ1-3	CASSDGVGNTIYF
TRBV7-6	TRBJ2-7	CASSDRVDYEQYF
TRBV5-1	TRBJ2-7	CASGRRFGEQRYF
TRBV10-3	TRBJ1-1	CAISPPQSSEVSFF
TRBV18	TRBJ2-5	CASSPQRRPQETQYF
TRBV6-1	TRBJ1-1	CASSPPQGTRAFF
TRBV29-1	TRBJ1-4	CSVNDGNEKLFF
TRBV5-6	TRBJ2-1	CASSLQAGKNEQFF
TRBV20-1	TRBJ1-4	CSARALKHWGEKLFF
TRBV30	TRBJ2-3	CAWTRYTDTQYF
TRBV18	TRBJ2-7	CASSPVRATSYEQYF